This is a list of T cell receptor beta chains from one sample in a study of identical twins. TCRdb re-called the 5' RACE reads through MiXCR, storing one row per CDR3 protein. The table shows 400,000 to 550,000 distinct CDR3 sequences, with 22% occurring only once. Another study also made use of these data, one on T cells expressing NK-cell markers.

Sequenced sample: CD4+ T cells sorted from blood. Receptors were obtained from a woman aged 18-35 years in good health. Both conserved end residues are part of each CDR3. The D gene is left open where the match is weak. The size field is filled for only some rows; it gives once, few, many or a size class.

size,D,J,V,CDR3
NA,NA,TRBJ1-2,TRBV12-3/TRBV12-4,CASSFRRAEGYTF
NA,TRBD1,TRBJ1-5,TRBV6-5,CASSYGTGGNQPQHF
NA,NA,TRBJ2-7,TRBV18,CATGSLPGRSYEQYF
NA,NA,TRBJ1-4,TRBV5-1,CASSLPGYNEKLFF
NA,NA,TRBJ1-1,TRBV6-5,CASSYGGIGTEAFF
few,TRBD2,TRBJ2-2,TRBV5-1,CASSGTSGMYNGELFF
NA,NA,TRBJ1-1,TRBV21-1,CATEWTEAFF
many,NA,TRBJ2-3,TRBV5-1,CASSLSGDTQYF
NA,NA,TRBJ1-1,TRBV7-9,CASSLSVGRYTEAFF
NA,NA,TRBJ1-2,TRBV20-1,CSAPVLDGYTF
NA,TRBD1,TRBJ1-5,TRBV7-9,CASSHAPQTGLPQHF
few,NA,TRBJ1-1,TRBV9,CASSPREGYTEAFF
NA,NA,TRBJ2-4,TRBV6-6,CASSQDYLNIQYF
many,TRBD1,TRBJ1-3,TRBV6-5,CASSYLRGRGRGNTIYF
few,TRBD1,TRBJ2-7,TRBV7-8,CASSRRDRGLEQYF
few,TRBD2,TRBJ2-4,TRBV4-1,CASSITSGRRRNIQYF
few,NA,TRBJ1-5,TRBV15,CATSRSEAQPQHF
few,NA,TRBJ1-4,TRBV7-8,CALTWEKLFF
few,NA,TRBJ2-2,TRBV7-9,CASSDPKRGTGELFF
NA,NA,TRBJ2-1,TRBV2,CASKGLAFYNEQFF
many,NA,TRBJ1-2,TRBV5-1,CASSLEDYGYTF
NA,TRBD2,TRBJ2-2,TRBV11-2,CASSLGGSRTGELFF
NA,NA,TRBJ2-7,TRBV6-2/TRBV6-3,CASSYSPALSEQYF
NA,NA,TRBJ2-1,TRBV6-5,CASSYASYKNNEQFF
many,NA,TRBJ1-1,TRBV4-3,CASSYQGATEAFF
few,NA,TRBJ1-2,TRBV6-5,CASSYARKNAYGYTF
many,TRBD2,TRBJ2-5,TRBV12-3/TRBV12-4,CASSLDHPRSGGTQYF
NA,NA,TRBJ1-1,TRBV7-7,CASSPPGPGTEAFF
few,NA,TRBJ2-2,TRBV29-1,CSVEQGWTGELFF
many,TRBD1,TRBJ1-1,TRBV29-1,CSVGNRGSTTEAFF
NA,TRBD2,TRBJ2-7,TRBV18,CASSSGAGGPYEQYF
NA,TRBD2,TRBJ2-1,TRBV15,CATSRNGLAGSRFF
few,TRBD1,TRBJ2-4,TRBV10-3,CAISPGGIAKNIQYF
NA,TRBD2,TRBJ2-1,TRBV29-1,CSVEKTSFEQFF
NA,TRBD2,TRBJ2-3,TRBV6-4,CASDPLGGGTDTQYF
NA,NA,TRBJ2-3,TRBV12-3/TRBV12-4,CASSYGGGLTDTQYF
NA,NA,TRBJ2-4,TRBV7-2,CASSLVGGGIPKNIQYF
few,NA,TRBJ1-2,TRBV12-3/TRBV12-4,CASSAGGYYGYTF
NA,TRBD2,TRBJ2-1,TRBV30,CAWSALAGGLNEQFF
NA,TRBD2,TRBJ2-1,TRBV3-1,CASSLLAGGAYNEQFF
few,TRBD2,TRBJ2-4,TRBV6-1,CASNPPGGGNIQYF
NA,NA,TRBJ1-2,TRBV3-1,CASSQDWRGGYTF
NA,NA,TRBJ2-7,TRBV29-1,CSVPTPGGGSYEQYF
NA,TRBD2,TRBJ2-5,TRBV6-2/TRBV6-3,CASSYHATTSGTETQYF
few,NA,TRBJ2-1,TRBV20-1,CSAGWGYNEQFF
NA,NA,TRBJ1-1,TRBV29-1,CSVVRVGGTEAFF
many,TRBD1,TRBJ2-7,TRBV6-1,CASSRGQGSYEQYF
few,TRBD2,TRBJ2-1,TRBV20-1,CSAHSGGLRHEQFF
NA,TRBD2,TRBJ2-3,TRBV5-1,CASSSPSAGGATQYF
few,NA,TRBJ2-1,TRBV3-1,CASSHRGGGPHNEQFF
NA,TRBD2,TRBJ2-1,TRBV15,CATSPGGLAGRYNEQFF
few,NA,TRBJ2-2,TRBV6-5,CASSYSGGHSTGELFF
few,NA,TRBJ1-3,TRBV12-3/TRBV12-4,CASSGDTSVATIYF
NA,NA,TRBJ2-1,TRBV7-6,CASSPQGGGRGGDEQFF
once,NA,TRBJ1-1,TRBV20-1,CSARGDMDTEAFF